These 22 T cell receptor beta chains were all obtained from the same sample, sequenced in a study of PD-1 blockade in classical Hodgkin lymphoma. Time point meaning: cycle 4 day 1 (C4D1), after 6 weeks of nivolumab. Every patient experienced relapse after autologous stem cell transplantation, and brentuximab vedotin exposure varied. Clones were read by immunoSEQ multiplex PCR, and TCRdb kept only the in-frame ones, dropping some. Of around 24,000 clones detected, 81% appear once; the ten largest clones hold roughly 23%. Sample: peripheral blood mononuclear cells (PBMCs), taken before the fourth cycle of nivolumab. These receptors all stem from a human donor with classical Hodgkin lymphoma.

This clone is deemed medium-sized (0.01 to 0.1%). The chain has TRBV14 and TRBJ1-4; D not resolved. V was clipped by 6 bases and J by 6 bases, with 11 bases between them. The CDR3 runs to 13 residues. CDR1 is SGHDN and CDR2 is FVKESK in the germline V gene. The CDR3 loop is CASRSSGDEKLFF. Here the CDR3 DNA reads TGTGCCAGCAGATCCAGTGGTGATGAAAAACTGTTTTTT.

The rearrangement links TRBV6-1 to TRBJ2-7; a weak D match, TRBD2 (5 bases). Germline V gives CDR1 MNHNS, CDR2 SASEGT. V shed 1 base and J shed 7 bases, with 17 bases lying between them. This CDR3 is 15 amino acids long. The CDR3 DNA sequence: TGTGCCAGCAGTGAAGGAGAGGGTCCGCAAGGGGAGCAGTACTTC. This codes for CASSEGEGPQGEQYF.

DNA for the CDR3: TGTGCCAGCAAGGGACGGGGATCTAACTATGGCTACACCTTC. It translates to CASKGRGSNYGYTF. The chain links TRBV2 to TRBJ1-2, with D possibly matching TRBD1 (5 bases). Germline-derived CDR1 and CDR2 are SNHLY and FYNNEI. The V end was cut by 7 bases, the J end by 0 bases, with 12 bases between. The CDR3 sequence is 14 residues long.

DNA for the CDR3: TGTGCCAGCAGTTTGGACAGGTTTACCTACGAGCAGTACTTC. Amino acid sequence: CASSLDRFTYEQYF. The rearrangement links TRBV2 to TRBJ2-7; 7 bases are shared with TRBD1. Germline V gene sequence: CDR1 SNHLY, CDR2 FYNNEI. The CDR3 is 14 residues long. J lost 2 bases, V lost 5 bases, and 6 bases had no gene match.

V gene TRBV15 combines with J gene TRBJ2-3; a possible D gene is TRBD2 (6 bases). The germline V gene has CDR1 LNHNV and CDR2 YYDKDF (reference sequence). Trimming pared 10 bases from V and 5 bases from J, leaving 16 bases between. The CDR3 contains 13 residues. The CDR3 DNA is TGTGCCAGCAGGGTTGGAGGGGAAGATACGCAGTATTTT. Translated, it gives CASRVGGEDTQYF.

This sequence joins TRBV27 and TRBJ2-1; TRBD2 agrees at 14 bases. V was pared by 6 bases and J by 7 bases, with 5 bases of the junction left unmatched. The CDR3 is 15 amino acids. Germline V gene sequence: CDR1 MNHEY, CDR2 SMNVEV (reference sequence). CDR3 residues: CASSYGTSGSNEQFF. The CDR3 DNA is TGTGCCAGCAGCTACGGGACTAGCGGGAGTAATGAGCAGTTCTTC.

The chain combines TRBV7-2 with TRBJ2-5, with D possibly TRBD1 on 7 matching bases. Germline assignment: CDR1 SGHTA and CDR2 FQGNSA. The V end was cut by 0 bases, the J end by 7 bases, with 15 bases between. The CDR3 has 15 residues. CDR3 protein: CASSLALGQGGTQYF. As DNA, the CDR3 is TGTGCCAGCAGCTTAGCGCTAGGTCAGGGGGGGACCCAGTACTTC.

As concerns this clone: Sequence at one end of the junction differs from germline and may be a read error. The chain joins TRBV28 to TRBJ1-5; D is unresolved. The CDR3 loop spans 15 amino acids. Germline assignment: CDR1 MDHEN and CDR2 SYDVKM. The CDR3 loop reads CASSLGNLGNQAQHF. CDR3 in DNA: TGTGCCAGCAGTTTAGGGAACTTGGGGAATCAGGCCCAGCATTTT. Drawing the rest from reference TRBV28 and TRBJ1-5, the complete variable domain is DVKVTQSSRYLVKRTGEKVFLECVQDMDHENMFWYRQDPGLGLRLIYFSYDVKMKEKGDIPEGYSVSREKKERFSLILESASTNQTSMYLCASSLGNLGNQAQHFGDGTRLSIL.

The genes are TRBV19 and TRBJ2-2; D call uncertain. The CDR3 spans 14 residues. The V end lost 3 bases, the J end lost 2 bases, and 7 bases lay between the germline ends. Germline CDR1 and CDR2: LNHDA and SQIVND (reference sequence). The CDR3 DNA reads TGTGCCAGTAGTATTTGGGGTAACACCGGGGAGCTGTTTTTT. Its translation: CASSIWGNTGELFF.

This chain joins TRBV27 and TRBJ2-2; 7 positions agree with TRBD1. The CDR3 runs 14 residues. Germline V lookup: CDR1 MNHEY, CDR2 SMNVEV (reference sequence). The J segment lost 9 bases and the V segment lost 6 bases, leaving 10 bases of the junction unmatched. The CDR3 DNA is TGTGCCAGCAGACCGCTTGACAGGGTCCGGGAGCTGTTTTTT. It codes for CASRPLDRVRELFF.

V usage is TRBV27 and J usage is TRBJ1-6, with D perhaps TRBD1 (5 bases). Looked up from germline, CDR1 is MNHEY and CDR2 is SMNVEV (reference sequence). The V end was cut by 7 bases, the J end by 2 bases, with 12 bases between. The CDR3 contains 15 residues. The CDR3 DNA follows: TGTGCCAGCACTCGGGCGGGGGCCTATAATTCACCCCTCCACTTT. It is translated as CASTRAGAYNSPLHF.

V usage is TRBV5-8 and J usage is TRBJ2-3; the D call may be TRBD1 or TRBD2 (5 bases each). Trimming removed 4 bases at V and 2 bases at J, with 11 bases between. The CDR3 has 14 amino acids. Germline assignment: CDR1 SGHTS and CDR2 YDEGEE. CDR3 amino acids: CASSPWGITDTQYF. Written as DNA, the CDR3 is TGTGCCAGCAGCCCCTGGGGGATCACAGATACGCAGTATTTT.

This clone was seen only once. The rearrangement uses TRBV9 and TRBJ2-7; D tentatively reads TRBD1 or TRBD2 (5 bases each). The V and J ends lost 6 bases and 6 bases respectively, with 22 bases between them. This CDR3 comprises 15 residues. Germline loops: CDR1 SGDLS, CDR2 YYNGEE. The CDR3 region has the DNA TGTGCCAGCATGGCTCGGTTGGGGGATGGGTCCGAGCAGTACTTC. It encodes CASMARLGDGSEQYF.

The chain recombines TRBV2 with TRBJ2-6; 9 nucleotides align to TRBD1. This CDR3 contains 14 residues. CDR1 is SNHLY and CDR2 is FYNNEI in the germline V gene. V lost 4 bases to trimming and J lost 11 bases; unmatched junction nucleotides: 6. Here the CDR3 reads CASSVYDRGDVLTF. CDR3 sequence (DNA): TGTGCCAGCAGTGTTTATGACAGGGGGGACGTCCTGACTTTC. Supplemented by reference TRBV2 and TRBJ2-6, the full variable domain reads EPEVTQTPSHQVTQMGQEVILRCVPISNHLYFYWYRQILGQKVEFLVSFYNNEISEKSEIFDDQFSVERPDGSNFTLKIRSTKLEDSAMYFCASSVYDRGDVLTFGAGSRLTVL.

This chain joins TRBV5-1 and TRBJ1-4; unclear D gene. The germline CDR1 and CDR2 sequences are SGHRS and YFSETQ. The germline V and J ends were trimmed by 4 bases and 8 bases, with 18 bases remaining between them. The CDR3 has 15 residues. The CDR3 nucleotides read TGCGCCAGCAGCAGGGCGGCGGACGACGGGGAAAAACTGTTTTTT. It is translated as CASSRAADDGEKLFF.

The chain couples TRBV5-4 to TRBJ2-1; D is uncertain. Deletions cut 6 bases from V and 7 bases from J, with 20 bases between. This CDR3 has 15 amino acids. Germline V lookup: CDR1 SGHNT, CDR2 YYREEE (reference sequence). The CDR3 reads CASKPGFRQLNEQFF. The CDR3 nucleotides read TGTGCCAGCAAACCAGGATTCCGCCAACTGAATGAGCAGTTCTTC. Looking up the rest from reference TRBV5-4 and TRBJ2-1 gives the full variable domain: ETGVTQSPTHLIKTRGQQVTLRCSSQSGHNTVSWYQQALGQGPQFIFQYYREEENGRGNFPPRFSGLQFPNYSSELNVNALELDDSALYLCASKPGFRQLNEQFFGPGTRLTVL.

The rearrangement uses TRBV6-6 and TRBJ2-7; TRBD1 might be the D (6 bases). From germline, CDR1 is MNHNY and CDR2 SVGAGI (reference sequence). CDR3 length equals 13 residues. V was cut by 4 bases and J by 6 bases, with 13 bases left in between. CDR3 in amino acids: CASSSTQGGEQYF. The CDR3 DNA follows: TGTGCCAGCAGTTCCACACAGGGCGGCGAGCAGTACTTC.

This chain links TRBV29-1 with TRBJ2-7; 11 nucleotides align to TRBD2. This CDR3 spans 12 amino acids. CDR1 is SQVTM and CDR2 is ANQGSEA in the germline V gene. The V segment lost 4 bases and the J segment 6 bases; nucleotides outside the gene matches: 2. The CDR3, as DNA: TGCAGCGTTGGGCTAGCGGGAGGCGAGCAGTACTTC. Residues: CSVGLAGGEQYF.

The CDR3 spells CSVGDTSTGTQYF. CDR3 nucleotides: TGCAGCGTCGGAGACACCTCCACGGGGACCCAGTACTTC. The rearrangement uses TRBV29-1 and TRBJ2-5; no clear D. V lost 6 bases and J lost 7, with 18 bases in between. The CDR3 contains 13 residues. Germline assignment: CDR1 SQVTM and CDR2 ANQGSEA.

This clone was recorded once. The chain has TRBV4-1 and TRBJ1-4; TRBD1 matches at 9 bases. The V and J ends lost 4 bases and 7 bases, in that order; junction bases with no gene match: 10. CDR1 is MGHRA, CDR2 YSYEKL, per germline. This CDR3 is built from 16 residues. CDR3 nucleotides: TGCGCCAGCAGCCGGGACAGGGCCACCCAGACTGAAAAACTGTTTTTT. It is translated as CASSRDRATQTEKLFF.

This sequence joins TRBV7-2 and TRBJ1-1; D unresolved. V lost 4 bases and J 4 bases, leaving 7 bases between the germline ends. Per germline, CDR1 SGHTA and CDR2 FQGNSA. This CDR3 comprises 12 residues. The CDR3, as DNA: TGTGCCAGCAGCTCCGTTATCACTGAAGCTTTCTTT. Its protein is CASSSVITEAFF.

V gene TRBV4-1 combines with J gene TRBJ2-5; no clear D gene. The J call may not be correct, given that the DNA end is closer to TRBJ2-7. Germline CDR1 and CDR2: MGHRA and YSYEKL. This CDR3 has 16 amino acids. CDR3 sequence: CASSQEVSPLSYEQYF. DNA for the CDR3: TGCGCCAGCAGCCAAGAAGTGTCGCCGCTGTCCTACGAGCAGTACTTC.